The sequence of this T cell receptor (beta chain) was determined in a study of blood T cells in healthy people across ages. Study-wide points: Expanded clonotype changes were possibly confounded by unknown donor CMV status.

This clonotype was found many times. The antigen remains undetermined. Healthy Caucasian individuals from Russia aged roughly 6 to 90 served as donors. Total RNA extracted from each sample amounted to at least 5 micrograms. Trimming at V came to 4 bases and at J to 7 bases, leaving 8 bases not matched to a gene. There are 15 residues in the CDR3. Germline V gene sequence: CDR1 SGHTA, CDR2 FQGNSA. Combining a sample-barcoded 5' primer with a J-beta primer mix, a second PCR ran for about 7 to 12 cycles. No fewer than 3 million CDR3-containing paired-end reads came from each sample. MiXCR was run by TCRdb on the 5' RACE reads, yielding one entry per CDR3 protein. The sample shows 700,000 to 800,000 distinct CDR3 sequences, 43% of them seen only once.

The receptor's source is a woman in her fifties or sixties in good health. The sample taken for sequencing was blood. The chain has TRBV7-2 and TRBJ2-1; TRBD2 matches 9 bases. CDR3 in DNA: TGTGCCAGCAGCTGGAAAGCGGGGGGAGGGAATGAGCAGTTCTTC. Translation: CASSWKAGGGNEQFF.